The clone carrying this TCR beta chain occurred a few times. Its specificity is not known. Construction of the TCR beta libraries employed iRepertoire HTBI primers in conjunction with Arm-PCR of CDR3 regions. In the original workflow: Across all samples, about 62 TRBV segments and 15 or so TRBJ segments were identified. TCRdb re-analysed the multiplex PCR reads in MiXCR, keeping a single row per CDR3 protein. V and J calls and clone size were set by TCRdb, not the authors. The sample has 250,000 or so distinct CDR3 sequences, 20% seen once. Germline V gene data show CDR1 as DFQATT and CDR2 as SNEGSKA (reference sequence). The CDR3 length is 15 residues. Trimming shortened V by 1 base and J by 3 bases, and 15 bases separated the two germline ends. Stated time point: newly diagnosed GD, antithyroid drugs for less than 3 months. Extracted PBMC RNA gave rise to the TCR library. Patients of an endocrinology department in Xi'an, China, were included.

The data originate from a study of regulatory T cells in long-lasting Graves disease. Study results and limitations: Lower TCR diversity was seen in persistent Graves' patients than in newly diagnosed ones.

The sequence was obtained from a female donor with Graves disease. The genes are TRBV20-1 and TRBJ1-1; D ambiguous. Source: peripheral blood mononuclear cells (PBMCs), taken at new diagnosis, from a patient treated with antithyroid drugs. The CDR3 spells CSARGMRAWDTEAFF. The CDR3 DNA follows: TGCAGTGCTAGAGGAATGAGGGCCTGGGACACTGAAGCTTTCTTT.